This record covers a single T cell receptor (beta chain). What it binds is unknown. Sequencing was performed with immunoSEQ multiplex PCR; in TCRdb, only in-frame clones are kept and a portion is missing. The sample shows fewer than 75,000 clones, 65% to 80% of them seen only once. CDR3 length: 16 amino acids. Germline V gene sequence: CDR1 SGHNT, CDR2 YYREEE (reference sequence). Unmatched junction bases numbered 4, after V lost 1 base and J lost 0 bases. These data originate in a study of early stage breast cancer tumors. Regarding the study as a whole: Unsorted bulk genomic DNA sequencing lacked pairing and functional marker data. Comparing each tissue with blood distinguished tumor from normal in about 85% of the 16 patients. Compared with adjacent normal breast, tumors showed about 2.4-fold denser, more clonal T cells.

Material for sequencing was blood. V is TRBV5-4 and J is TRBJ1-3; 7 nucleotides line up with TRBD1. The sequence was collected from a person aged 25 to 39 with breast cancer. The DNA for the CDR3 is TGTGCCAGCAGCTTGACCACAGGGGTCTCTGGAAACACCATATATTTT. Encoded protein: CASSLTTGVSGNTIYF.